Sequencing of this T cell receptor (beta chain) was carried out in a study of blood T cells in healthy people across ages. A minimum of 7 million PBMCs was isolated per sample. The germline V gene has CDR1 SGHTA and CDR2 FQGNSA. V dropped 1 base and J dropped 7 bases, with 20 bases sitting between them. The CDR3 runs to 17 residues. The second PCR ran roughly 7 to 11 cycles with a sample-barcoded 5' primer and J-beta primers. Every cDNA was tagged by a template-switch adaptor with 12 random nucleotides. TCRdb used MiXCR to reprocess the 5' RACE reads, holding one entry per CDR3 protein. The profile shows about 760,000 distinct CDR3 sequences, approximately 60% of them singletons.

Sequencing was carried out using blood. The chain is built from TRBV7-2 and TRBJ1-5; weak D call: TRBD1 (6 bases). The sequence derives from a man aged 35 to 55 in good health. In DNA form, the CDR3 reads TGTGCCAGCAGCTTAGTGTGGGCGGGGGGCCGGGGGCAGCCCCAGCATTTT. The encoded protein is CASSLVWAGGRGQPQHF.